The rows below give T cell receptor beta chains drawn from one sample of a study of T cell responses to AZD1222 COVID-19 vaccine. Here immunoSEQ multiplex PCR was the method, and the copy in TCRdb shows in-frame clones only, minus some. Of 150,000 to 180,000 clones in the sample, approximately 90% were seen once. The source was peripheral blood, collected after recovery from COVID-19. The receptors were gathered from an adult who had recovered from COVID-19. Both conserved end residues are part of each CDR3. Fields, in order: J gene, V gene, clone size, D gene, CDR3 length, CDR3 DNA, CDR3 protein. A D gene is named only where the DNA matches it firmly. Clone size is stated in some rows and not others, as once, few, many or a class when expanded.

TRBJ1-2 TRBV3-1/TRBV3-2 - TRBD1 16 TGTGCCAGCAGCAGGCAGACAGGGGCGCTTAACTATGGCTACACCTTC CASSRQTGALNYGYTF
TRBJ2-7 TRBV12-3/TRBV12-4 - - 11 TGTGCCAGCAGTTTCGGGATCCATTCGTACTTC CASSFGIHSYF
TRBJ1-2 TRBV2 - - 12 TGTGCCAGCAGTGGAGGGGTATCAGGCTACACCTTC CASSGGVSGYTF
TRBJ1-1 TRBV6-2/TRBV6-3 - - 13 TGTGCCAGCAGCATGACCCCGCGGACTGAAGCTTTCTTT CASSMTPRTEAFF
TRBJ2-5 TRBV7-9 - - 15 TGTGCCAGCAGCTTAGATTGGGGCGGAACGGAGACCCAGTACTTC CASSLDWGGTETQYF
TRBJ1-2 TRBV12-3/TRBV12-4 once - 11 TGTGCCAGCAGGATAGGGGATGGCTACACCTTC CASRIGDGYTF
TRBJ2-7 TRBV6-6 - - 12 TGTGCCAGCGCCGGGTACCCCTACGAGCAGTACTTC CASAGYPYEQYF
TRBJ2-5 TRBV5-1 - - 15 TGCGCCAGCAGCTTGGCACAGGGCTCTCGGGAGACCCAGTACTTC CASSLAQGSRETQYF
TRBJ2-2 TRBV5-4 - - 12 TGTGCCAGCAGGTTTAACACCGGGGAGCTGTTTTTT CASRFNTGELFF
TRBJ2-3 TRBV19 - - 14 TGTGCCAGTAGTATCGGGGTTAGCACAGATACGCAGTATTTT CASSIGVSTDTQYF
TRBJ2-5 TRBV19 - - 13 TGTGCCAGTAGATCGGGGGCCGGGGAGACCCAGTACTTC CASRSGAGETQYF
TRBJ1-2 TRBV5-1 - TRBD1 13 TGCGCCAGCACCTCGGACAGGGGGACCGGCTACACCTTC CASTSDRGTGYTF
TRBJ1-1 TRBV19 - TRBD1 15 TGTGCCAGTACTACCCCGGGACAGGGGGCGACTGAAGCTTTCTTT CASTTPGQGATEAFF
TRBJ2-7 TRBV5-1 once - 14 TGCGCCAGCAGCTTGTCGAGGGGCCACTACGAGCAGTACTTC CASSLSRGHYEQYF
TRBJ2-7 TRBV7-8 - TRBD2 15 TGTGCCAGCAGCACGGGACTAGCGGAGTTATACGAGCAGTACTTC CASSTGLAELYEQYF
TRBJ2-7 TRBV6-1 - TRBD2 15 TGTGCCAGCAGTGAATTGGGGAGGGGATCGTACGAGCAGTACTTC CASSELGRGSYEQYF
TRBJ2-2 TRBV7-8 - - 13 TGTGCCAGCAGAATAGACCGGGGCGGGGAGCTGTTTTTT CASRIDRGGELFF
TRBJ1-5 TRBV7-2 once - 15 TGTGCCAGCAGCTTAGGCGCCAGGGAGAACCAGCCCCAGCATTTT CASSLGARENQPQHF
TRBJ2-5 TRBV9 - TRBD2 16 TGTGCCAGCAGCGCCCCCGGGACTAGCGGGATTGCGACCCAGTACTTC CASSAPGTSGIATQYF
TRBJ1-5 TRBV7-9 - - 12 TGTGCCAGCAGCCTGAACAGGCTGGCCCAGCATTTT CASSLNRLAQHF
TRBJ2-5 TRBV6-5 few - 15 TGTGCCAGCAGTCAGGACTACCAGTACCAAGAGACCCAGTACTTC CASSQDYQYQETQYF
TRBJ1-4 TRBV4-1 - - 17 TGCGCCAGCAGCCAAGGGGGTTTGAGGGGGACTAATGAAAAACTGTTTTTT CASSQGGLRGTNEKLFF
TRBJ1-2 TRBV7-2 - - 15 TGTGCCAGCAGCTTAGCCACAGGCCGCTCCTATGGCTACACCTTC CASSLATGRSYGYTF
TRBJ2-1 TRBV4-1 - - 16 TGCGCCAGCAGCCAACGGAAGGGGACTCCAGACAATGAGCAGTTCTTC CASSQRKGTPDNEQFF
TRBJ2-1 TRBV7-9 once TRBD2 16 TGTGCCAGCAGCTTAAGCCTAGCGGGAGCCAACAATGAGCAGTTCTTC CASSLSLAGANNEQFF
TRBJ2-7 TRBV13 - TRBD2 15 TGTGCCAGCAGCCCATCCAGGGAGGGGAGGTACGAGCAGTACTTC CASSPSREGRYEQYF
TRBJ1-2 TRBV6-2/TRBV6-3 - - 12 TGTGCCAGCAGTTCCGGGTATTATGGCTACACCTTC CASSSGYYGYTF
TRBJ1-5 TRBV2 - TRBD1 16 TGTGCCAGCAGTCTACCTCGGACAGGGATCAATCAGCCCCAGCATTTT CASSLPRTGINQPQHF
TRBJ2-1 TRBV6-2/TRBV6-3 once TRBD2 15 TGTGCCAGCAGTTACTCATCTAGCGGGAGCAATGAGCAGTTCTTC CASSYSSSGSNEQFF
TRBJ1-4 TRBV7-9 - - 14 TGTGCCAGCATCCAAGTTGGGGGGCATGAAAAACTGTTTTTT CASIQVGGHEKLFF
TRBJ2-5 TRBV11-2 - - 12 TGTGCCAGCAGCTTAGGGGTTACTTCCCAGTACTTC CASSLGVTSQYF
TRBJ2-1 TRBV3-1/TRBV3-2 - - 17 TGTGCCAGCAGCCAAAGGTGGGGCGGGTCAGGAAACAATGAGCAGTTCTTC CASSQRWGGSGNNEQFF
TRBJ1-5 TRBV5-6 - TRBD1 14 TGTGCCAGCAGCCGCGACAGGGCTGGACAGCCCCAGCATTTT CASSRDRAGQPQHF
TRBJ1-6 TRBV27 - TRBD1 16 TGTGCCAGCAGTCCGATGGGACAGGGGAATAATTCACCCCTCCACTTT CASSPMGQGNNSPLHF
TRBJ1-5 TRBV24-1 once TRBD1 15 TGTGCCACCAGTGATCAAGGGACAGGCGAACAGCCCCAGCATTTT CATSDQGTGEQPQHF
TRBJ1-5 TRBV2 - - 14 TGTGCCAGCACCGGGATGTCAGATAATCAGCCCCAGCATTTT CASTGMSDNQPQHF
TRBJ1-5 TRBV7-2 - - 14 TGTGCCAGCAGCCTCCGACAGAATAATCAGCCCCAGCATTTT CASSLRQNNQPQHF
TRBJ2-7 TRBV6-6 once TRBD2 13 TGTGCCAGCAGGACTAGCGGGAAGGACGAGCAGTACTTC CASRTSGKDEQYF
TRBJ2-7 TRBV7-2 - - 14 TGTGCCAGCAGCTTAGCGCTATCCGCTTACGAGCAGTACTTC CASSLALSAYEQYF
TRBJ2-3 TRBV3-1/TRBV3-2 - - 14 TGTGCCAGCAGCCATTTATCCAGGGAAGATACGCAGTATTTT CASSHLSREDTQYF
TRBJ1-1 TRBV5-1 - - 14 TGCGCCAGCAGCTTGGCCAGTATGAACACTGAAGCTTTCTTT CASSLASMNTEAFF
TRBJ1-6 TRBV27 - - 16 TGTGCCAGCAGTTTACTACCGACCCCTGGCAATTCACCCCTCCACTTT CASSLLPTPGNSPLHF
TRBJ2-2 TRBV7-8 - - 13 TGTGCCAGCAGCTTTAAAGCCACCCGGGAGCTGTTTTTT CASSFKATRELFF
TRBJ2-4 TRBV5-4 - - 14 TGTGCCAGCAGCTTGGAGGTTAGCCAAAACATTCAGTACTTC CASSLEVSQNIQYF
TRBJ2-3 TRBV11-2 - TRBD1 16 TGTGCCAGCAGCTTACAGGGGGCGCGGGGTTCAGATACGCAGTATTTT CASSLQGARGSDTQYF
TRBJ1-2 TRBV24-1 - - 16 TGTGCCACCAGTGATCCTGACAGCGATAGTTACTATGGCTACACCTTC CATSDPDSDSYYGYTF
TRBJ1-2 TRBV27 once - 13 TGTGCCAGCAGTTTATCGAGTGACTATGGCTACACCTTC CASSLSSDYGYTF
TRBJ1-4 TRBV11-3 - TRBD1 16 TGTGCCAGCAGCTCCATCCCCCCAGGGGGGAACGAAAAACTGTTTTTT CASSSIPPGGNEKLFF
TRBJ1-4 TRBV7-9 - TRBD1 15 TGTGCCAGCAGCCATCCGACAGGGGAGGAAGAAAAACTGTTTTTT CASSHPTGEEEKLFF
TRBJ2-7 TRBV7-9 few - 14 TGTGCCAGCAGCGTTTCCGGGACAACCAACGAGCAGTACTTC CASSVSGTTNEQYF
TRBJ2-7 TRBV11-2 - TRBD1 16 TGTGCCAGCAGCACCCTAGGACAGGGTCGAACCTACGAGCAGTACTTC CASSTLGQGRTYEQYF
TRBJ2-1 TRBV7-2 - - 12 TGTGCCAGCAGCTTAGACGGTAATGAGCAGTTCTTC CASSLDGNEQFF
TRBJ2-3 TRBV5-1 once TRBD2 17 TGCGCCAGCAGCTGGGGACTAGCGGGAGGCCGCACAGATACGCAGTATTTT CASSWGLAGGRTDTQYF
TRBJ2-2 TRBV2 - TRBD1 13 TGTGCCAGCAGGGGACAGATCCCCGGGGAGCTGTTTTTT CASRGQIPGELFF
TRBJ1-1 TRBV10-2 - - 13 TGCGCCAGCACCAAGGAGGAGGGCAGGGAAGCTTTCTTT CASTKEEGREAFF
TRBJ1-5 TRBV28 - - 15 TGTGCCAGCAGCAAACCAGGCAATAGCAATCAGCCCCAGCATTTT CASSKPGNSNQPQHF
TRBJ1-1 TRBV5-1 - TRBD1 15 TGCGCCAGCAGCTTGCTTCTTACAGGGGGCACTGAAGCTTTCTTT CASSLLLTGGTEAFF
TRBJ2-7 TRBV4-2 few TRBD2 16 TGTGCCAGCAGCCAAGATGGGACTAGCGGCTCCTACGAGCAGTACTTC CASSQDGTSGSYEQYF
TRBJ2-1 TRBV7-3 - - 15 TGTGCCAGCAGCTTAGAAGCGGACTCCTACAATGAGCAGTTCTTC CASSLEADSYNEQFF
TRBJ1-2 TRBV29-1 - - 15 TGCAGCGTTGAGTGGGTCTCTTCAGAGGACTATGGCTACACCTTC CSVEWVSSEDYGYTF